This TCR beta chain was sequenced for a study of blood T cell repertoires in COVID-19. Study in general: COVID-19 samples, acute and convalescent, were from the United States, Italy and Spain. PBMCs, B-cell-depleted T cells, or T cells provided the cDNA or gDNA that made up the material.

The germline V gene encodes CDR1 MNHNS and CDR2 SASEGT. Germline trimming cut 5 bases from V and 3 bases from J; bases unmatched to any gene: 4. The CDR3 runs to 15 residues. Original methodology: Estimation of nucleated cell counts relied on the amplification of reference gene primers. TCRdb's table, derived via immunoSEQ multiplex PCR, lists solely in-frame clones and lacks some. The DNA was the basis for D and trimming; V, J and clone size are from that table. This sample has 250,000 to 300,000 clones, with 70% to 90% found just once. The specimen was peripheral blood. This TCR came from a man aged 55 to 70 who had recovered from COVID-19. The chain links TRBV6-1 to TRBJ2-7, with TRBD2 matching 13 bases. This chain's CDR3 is CASSTLAGGNYEQYF. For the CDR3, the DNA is TGTGCCAGCAGTACACTAGCGGGGGGGAACTACGAGCAGTACTTC.